This T cell receptor beta chain stems from a study of blood T cell repertoires in COVID-19. Germline lookup yields CDR1 LNHDA and CDR2 SQIVND (reference sequence). V gave up 6 bases and J gave up 7 bases; unmatched junction bases: 5. The CDR3 covers 14 residues. Clones were sequenced by immunoSEQ multiplex PCR, and TCRdb holds only the in-frame ones, with some missing. The sample records 300,000 to 450,000 clones, approximately 89% being singletons. This chain uses TRBV19 with TRBJ2-2, with 10 bases fitting TRBD1. This sequence was found in a woman aged 60-75 years with COVID-19, enrolled during active disease. Sequencing used peripheral blood. CDR3: CASSLTGGGGELFF. The CDR3 DNA is TGTGCCAGTAGCTTGACAGGGGGCGGCGGGGAGCTGTTTTTT.